The rows below give T cell receptor beta chains drawn from one sample of a study of T cell responses to AZD1222 COVID-19 vaccine. Method: immunoSEQ multiplex PCR; TCRdb's copy keeps in-frame clones and lacks some. Of roughly 100,000 clones listed, around nine tenths were seen once; the top ten hold 20% to 25%. This specimen was peripheral blood, taken on day 0 of AZD1222 vaccination. The source is an adult in good health. The CDR3 runs from the conserved cysteine through the conserved F or W. Each record gives: clone size, J gene, V gene, D gene, CDR3 protein, CDR3 DNA. The D gene is left open where the match is weak. The size of a clone is reported for some rows only, either as once, few or many, or as a class for expanded clones.

NA | TRBJ1-2 | TRBV12-3/TRBV12-4 | NA | CASSPPANYGYTF | TGTGCCAGCAGCCCTCCCGCTAACTATGGCTACACCTTC
NA | TRBJ2-5 | TRBV9 | TRBD1 | CASSVTGQGETQYF | TGTGCCAGCAGCGTTACGGGACAGGGAGAGACCCAGTACTTC
NA | TRBJ2-7 | TRBV5-4 | NA | CASSLGGTGVEQYF | TGTGCCAGCAGCCTCGGGGGTACAGGCGTGGAGCAGTACTTC
NA | TRBJ1-1 | TRBV27 | NA | CASTQFRGAEAFF | TGTGCCAGCACGCAGTTTCGGGGGGCTGAAGCTTTCTTT
NA | TRBJ1-2 | TRBV7-2 | TRBD1 | CASSVLQGNGYTF | TGTGCCAGCAGCGTACTACAGGGGAATGGCTACACCTTC
NA | TRBJ2-3 | TRBV14 | NA | CASSQDPTPQDTQYF | TGTGCCAGCAGCCAAGACCCGACTCCCCAAGATACGCAGTATTTT
NA | TRBJ2-7 | TRBV11-2 | NA | CASSPRQGNYEQYF | TGTGCCAGCAGCCCCCGCCAGGGGAACTACGAGCAGTACTTC
NA | TRBJ2-1 | TRBV7-2 | TRBD2 | CASQGWLAGGNEQFF | TGTGCCAGCCAGGGTTGGCTAGCGGGAGGAAATGAGCAGTTCTTC
once | TRBJ2-5 | TRBV7-9 | NA | CASSGKVAETQYF | TGTGCCAGCAGCGGAAAGGTGGCCGAGACCCAGTACTTC
NA | TRBJ1-5 | TRBV7-2 | NA | CASSLAWSQPQHF | TGTGCCAGCAGCTTAGCATGGTCACAGCCCCAGCATTTT
NA | TRBJ1-3 | TRBV19 | NA | CASSIQTSSGNTIYF | TGTGCCAGTAGTATTCAGACCAGCTCTGGAAACACCATATATTTT
NA | TRBJ1-1 | TRBV3-1/TRBV3-2 | TRBD1 | CASSQAGTGTEAFF | TGTGCCAGCAGCCAGGCCGGGACAGGGACTGAAGCTTTCTTT
NA | TRBJ1-4 | TRBV30 | NA | CAWSLEVATNEKLFF | TGTGCCTGGAGTTTAGAGGTTGCAACTAATGAAAAACTGTTTTTT
NA | TRBJ2-1 | TRBV18 | TRBD2 | CASSRRGGNNEQFF | TGTGCCAGCTCAAGGCGGGGGGGTAACAATGAGCAGTTCTTC
once | TRBJ2-1 | TRBV29-1 | NA | CSGKKGAYNEQFF | TGCAGCGGCAAGAAGGGGGCCTACAATGAGCAGTTCTTC
NA | TRBJ2-7 | TRBV27 | NA | CASSLTVNAYEQYF | TGTGCCAGCAGTTTAACTGTCAATGCCTACGAGCAGTACTTC
once | TRBJ1-3 | TRBV9 | NA | CASSVDGAGILGGNTIYF | TGTGCCAGCAGCGTAGACGGAGCAGGGATCCTTGGTGGAAACACCATATATTTT
NA | TRBJ1-2 | TRBV27 | TRBD1 | CASSSTQGLGYGYTF | TGTGCCAGCAGTTCTACACAGGGGTTGGGCTATGGCTACACCTTC